This T cell receptor beta chain emerged from a study of cytomegalovirus exposure and HLA in healthy donors. Findings of the study overall: Serostatus for CMV was the only available immune exposure information. Roughly even sequencing depth across donors was the assumption behind the presence/absence analyses.

Amplification used 60 Vbeta primers and 13 Jbeta primers. Method: immunoSEQ multiplex PCR; TCRdb's copy keeps in-frame clones and lacks some. Of about 120,000 clones in the sample, roughly four fifths were seen once. CDR1 is SGHTA and CDR2 is FQGNSA in the germline V gene. V shed 5 bases and J 3 bases; nucleotides not matched to a gene: 7. The CDR3 extends over 14 amino acids. Comments on this clone: Its antigen is not known.

This receptor was obtained from a male donor in good health and CMV-seropositive. The chain is built from TRBV7-2 and TRBJ2-7; TRBD2 agrees at 7 bases. The sequencing input was PBMCs. The CDR3 DNA reads TGTGCCAGCAGCCCGAGGAGCGGGGACTACGAGCAGTACTTC. It codes for CASSPRSGDYEQYF.